This T cell receptor beta chain was observed in a study of Ad26.COV2.S vaccination and SARS-CoV-2 variants. Study-wide context: Participant was drawn from the COV1001 Ad26.COV2.S trial arm. Recipients of Ad26.COV2.S got it intramuscularly, once or twice 56 days apart.

Germline V CDR1 and CDR2: SGHDN, FVKESK. Trimming took off 4 bases at V and 2 bases at J, with 12 bases between the two ends. The CDR3 has 14 residues. The table came from immunoSEQ multiplex PCR; TCRdb's copy has only in-frame clones and leaves some out. The sample carries 300,000 to 350,000 clones, more than 85% recorded once. Treatment reported: 19 received Ad26.COV2.S at low or high dose, single or two shots; several received placebo; per-sample allocation not given. Samples analyzed were those drawn on day 63 after the first vaccine or placebo injection. Boston provided a donor who was an adult aged 18-55 years.

The material sequenced was peripheral blood, taken in a trial of Ad26.COV2.S vaccine versus placebo. The TCR comes from a person aged 18-65 years who received the Ad26.COV2.S COVID-19 vaccine or a placebo. This chain uses TRBV14 with TRBJ2-7, with D possibly being TRBD2 (7 bases). The CDR3 reads CASSPEGGTYEQYF. In DNA, the CDR3 is TGTGCCAGCAGCCCGGAGGGGGGGACCTACGAGCAGTACTTC.